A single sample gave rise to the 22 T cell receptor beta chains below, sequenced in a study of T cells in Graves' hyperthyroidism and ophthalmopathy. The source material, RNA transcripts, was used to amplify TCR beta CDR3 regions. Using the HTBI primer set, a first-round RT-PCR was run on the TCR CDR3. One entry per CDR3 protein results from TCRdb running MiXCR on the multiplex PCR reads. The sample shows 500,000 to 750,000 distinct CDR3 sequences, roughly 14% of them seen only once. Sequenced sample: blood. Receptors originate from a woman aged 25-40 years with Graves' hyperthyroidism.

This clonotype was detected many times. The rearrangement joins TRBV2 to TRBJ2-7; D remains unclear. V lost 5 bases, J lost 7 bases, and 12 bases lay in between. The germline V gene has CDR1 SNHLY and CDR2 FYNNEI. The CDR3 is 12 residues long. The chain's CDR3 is CASSYWASEQYF. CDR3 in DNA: TGTGCCAGCAGTTACTGGGCGTCGGAGCAGTACTTC.

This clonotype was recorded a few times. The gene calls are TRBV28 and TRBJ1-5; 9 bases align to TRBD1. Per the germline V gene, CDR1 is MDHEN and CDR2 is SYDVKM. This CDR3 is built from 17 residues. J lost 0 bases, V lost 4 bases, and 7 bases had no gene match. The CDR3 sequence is CASSSGQGKYSNQPQHF. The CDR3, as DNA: TGTGCCAGCAGTTCAGGACAGGGGAAATATAGCAATCAGCCCCAGCATTTT.

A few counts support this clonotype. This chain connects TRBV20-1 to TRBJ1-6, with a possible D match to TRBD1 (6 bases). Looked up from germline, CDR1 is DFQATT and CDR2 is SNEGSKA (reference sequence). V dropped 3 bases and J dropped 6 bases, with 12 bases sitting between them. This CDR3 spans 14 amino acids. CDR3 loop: CSASAGTSNSPLHF. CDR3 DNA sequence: TGCAGTGCTAGCGCCGGGACATCTAATTCACCCCTCCACTTT.

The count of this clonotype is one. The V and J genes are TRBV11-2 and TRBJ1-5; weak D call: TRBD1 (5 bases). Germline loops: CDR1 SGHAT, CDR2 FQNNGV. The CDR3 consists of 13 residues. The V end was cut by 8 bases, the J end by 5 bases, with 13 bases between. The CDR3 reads CASGGDGDQPQHF. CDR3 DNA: TGTGCCAGCGGGGGGGACGGGGATCAGCCCCAGCATTTT.

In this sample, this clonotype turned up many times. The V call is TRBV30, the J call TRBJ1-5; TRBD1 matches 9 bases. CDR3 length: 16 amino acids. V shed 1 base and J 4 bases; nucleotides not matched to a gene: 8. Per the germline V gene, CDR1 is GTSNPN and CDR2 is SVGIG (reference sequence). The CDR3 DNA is TGTGCCTGGAGTGCAGCCGGGACAGGGTTGAATCAGCCCCAGCATTTT. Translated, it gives CAWSAAGTGLNQPQHF.

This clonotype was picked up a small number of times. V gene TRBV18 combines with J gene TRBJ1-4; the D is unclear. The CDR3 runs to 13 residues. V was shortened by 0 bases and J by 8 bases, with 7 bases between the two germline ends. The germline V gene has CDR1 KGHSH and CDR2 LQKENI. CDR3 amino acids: CASSPPVREKLFF. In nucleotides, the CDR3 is TGTGCCAGCTCACCACCGGTGAGGGAAAAACTGTTTTTT. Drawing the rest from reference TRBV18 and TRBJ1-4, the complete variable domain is NAGVMQNPRHLVRRRGQEARLRCSPMKGHSHVYWYRQLPEEGLKFMVYLQKENIIDESGMPKERFSAEFPKEGPSILRIQQVVRGDSAAYFCASSPPVREKLFFGSGTQLSVL.

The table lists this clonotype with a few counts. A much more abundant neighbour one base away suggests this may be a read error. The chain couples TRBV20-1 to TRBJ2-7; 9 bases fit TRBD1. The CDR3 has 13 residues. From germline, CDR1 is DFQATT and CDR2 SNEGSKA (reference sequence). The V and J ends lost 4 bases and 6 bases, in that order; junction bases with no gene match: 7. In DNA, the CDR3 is TGCAGTGCTAAGACAGGGGGGCCCTGCGAGCAGTACTTC. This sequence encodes CSAKTGGPCEQYF.

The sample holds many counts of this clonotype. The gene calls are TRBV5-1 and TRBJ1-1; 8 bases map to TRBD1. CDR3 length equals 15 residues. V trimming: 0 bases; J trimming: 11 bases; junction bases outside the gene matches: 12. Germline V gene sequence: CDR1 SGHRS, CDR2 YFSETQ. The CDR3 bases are TGCGCCAGCAGCTTGGGCCCCGGACAGGGCCCCTTGGCTTTCTTT. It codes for CASSLGPGQGPLAFF.

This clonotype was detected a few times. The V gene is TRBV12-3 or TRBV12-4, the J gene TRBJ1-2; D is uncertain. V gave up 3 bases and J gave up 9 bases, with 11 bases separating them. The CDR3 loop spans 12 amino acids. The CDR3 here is CASSFSKDRYTF. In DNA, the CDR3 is TGTGCCAGCAGTTTTTCTAAGGATCGCTACACCTTC.

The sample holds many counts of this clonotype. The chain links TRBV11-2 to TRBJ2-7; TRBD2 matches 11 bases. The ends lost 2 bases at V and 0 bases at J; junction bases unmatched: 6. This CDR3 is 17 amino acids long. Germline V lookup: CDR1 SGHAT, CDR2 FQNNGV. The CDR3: CASSLLGTSGYSYEQYF. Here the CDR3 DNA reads TGTGCCAGCAGCTTACTGGGGACTAGCGGTTACTCCTACGAGCAGTACTTC.

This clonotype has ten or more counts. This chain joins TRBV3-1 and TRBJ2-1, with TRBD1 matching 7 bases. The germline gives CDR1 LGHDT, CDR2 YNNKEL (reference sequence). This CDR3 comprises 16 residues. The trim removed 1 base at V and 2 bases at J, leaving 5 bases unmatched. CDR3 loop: CASSQGNRGPYNEQFF. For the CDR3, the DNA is TGTGCCAGCAGCCAAGGGAACAGGGGACCCTACAATGAGCAGTTCTTC.

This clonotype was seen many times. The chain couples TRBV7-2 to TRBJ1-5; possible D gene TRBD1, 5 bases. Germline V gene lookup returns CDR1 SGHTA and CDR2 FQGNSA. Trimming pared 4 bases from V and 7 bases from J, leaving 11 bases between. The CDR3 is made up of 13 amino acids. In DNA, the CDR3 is TGTGCCAGCAGCTCTGCAGGGTACCAGCCCCAGCATTTT. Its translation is CASSSAGYQPQHF.

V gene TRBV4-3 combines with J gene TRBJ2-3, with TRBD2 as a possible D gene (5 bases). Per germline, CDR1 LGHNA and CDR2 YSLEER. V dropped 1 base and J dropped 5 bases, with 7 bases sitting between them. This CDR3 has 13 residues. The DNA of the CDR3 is TGCGCCAGCAGCCAAGCTCGGGGAGATACGCAGTATTTT. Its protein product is CASSQARGDTQYF.

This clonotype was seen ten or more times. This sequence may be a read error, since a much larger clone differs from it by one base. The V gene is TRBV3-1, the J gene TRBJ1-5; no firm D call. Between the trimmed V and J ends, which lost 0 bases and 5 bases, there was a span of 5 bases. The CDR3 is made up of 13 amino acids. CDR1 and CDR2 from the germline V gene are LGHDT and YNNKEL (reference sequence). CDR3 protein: CASSQDFDQPQHF. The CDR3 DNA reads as TGTGCCAGCAGCCAAGATTTCGATCAGCCCCAGCATTTT.

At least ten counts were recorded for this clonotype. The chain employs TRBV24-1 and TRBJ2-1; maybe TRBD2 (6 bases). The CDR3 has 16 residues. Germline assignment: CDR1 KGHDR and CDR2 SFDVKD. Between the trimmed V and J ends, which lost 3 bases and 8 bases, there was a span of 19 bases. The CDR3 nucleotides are TGTGCCACCAGTGATCACCGACTAGGGAAGGGCGATGAGCAGTTCTTC. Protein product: CATSDHRLGKGDEQFF.

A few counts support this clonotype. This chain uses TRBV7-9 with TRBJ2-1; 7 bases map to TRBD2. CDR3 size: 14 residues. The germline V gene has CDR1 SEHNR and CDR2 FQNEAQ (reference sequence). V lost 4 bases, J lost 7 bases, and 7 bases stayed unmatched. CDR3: CASSSTGTINEQFF. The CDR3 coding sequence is TGTGCCAGCAGCTCAACCGGGACTATAAATGAGCAGTTCTTC. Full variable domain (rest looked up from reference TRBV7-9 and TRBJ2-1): DTGVSQNPRHKITKRGQNVTFRCDPISEHNRLYWYRQTLGQGPEFLTYFQNEAQLEKSRLLSDRFSAERPKGSFSTLEIQRTEQGDSAMYLCASSSTGTINEQFFGPGTRLTVL.

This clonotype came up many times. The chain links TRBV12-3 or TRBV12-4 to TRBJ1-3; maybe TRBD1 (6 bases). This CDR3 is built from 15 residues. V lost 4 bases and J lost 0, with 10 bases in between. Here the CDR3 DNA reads TGTGCCAGCAGTTGGGACACCTACTCTGGAAACACCATATATTTT. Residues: CASSWDTYSGNTIYF.

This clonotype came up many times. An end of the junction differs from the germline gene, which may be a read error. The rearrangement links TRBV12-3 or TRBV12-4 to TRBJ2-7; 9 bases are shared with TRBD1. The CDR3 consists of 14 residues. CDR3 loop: CPSSPNRGLHEQYF. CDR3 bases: TGTCCCAGCAGCCCGAACAGGGGGCTCCACGAGCAGTACTTC.

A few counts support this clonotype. The chain's CDR3 is CSARQAGSLSANYGYTF. CDR3 sequence (DNA): TGCAGTGCTAGACAGGCGGGTTCTCTATCAGCTAACTATGGCTACACCTTC. This rearrangement joins TRBV20-1 to TRBJ1-2; the D is unclear. Trimming took 2 bases from V and 0 from J, leaving 19 bases between them. In germline, CDR1 is DFQATT, CDR2 SNEGSKA (reference sequence). This CDR3 spans 17 amino acids.

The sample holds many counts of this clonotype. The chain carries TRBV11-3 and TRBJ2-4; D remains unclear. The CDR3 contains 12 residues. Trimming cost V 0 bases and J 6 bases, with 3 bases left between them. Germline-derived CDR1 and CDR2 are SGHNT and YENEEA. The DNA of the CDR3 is TGTGCCAGCAGCTTAGATGGAAACATTCAGTACTTC. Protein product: CASSLDGNIQYF.

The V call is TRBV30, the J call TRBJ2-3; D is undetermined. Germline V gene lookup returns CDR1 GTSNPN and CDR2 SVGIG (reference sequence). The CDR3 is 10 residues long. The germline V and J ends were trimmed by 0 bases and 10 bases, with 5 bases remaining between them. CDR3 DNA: TGTGCCTGGAGTGTAACGGCGCAGTATTTT. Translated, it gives CAWSVTAQYF.

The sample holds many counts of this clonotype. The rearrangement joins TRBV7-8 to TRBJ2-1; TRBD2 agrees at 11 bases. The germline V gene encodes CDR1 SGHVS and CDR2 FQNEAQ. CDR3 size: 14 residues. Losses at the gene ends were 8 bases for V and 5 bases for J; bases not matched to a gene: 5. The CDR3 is CASRGLAENNEQFF. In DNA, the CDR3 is TGTGCCAGCCGGGGACTAGCGGAGAACAATGAGCAGTTCTTC.